This TCR beta chain emerged from a study of blood T cell repertoires in COVID-19. Study as a whole: Both acute and convalescent COVID-19 samples were obtained from the United States, Italy and Spain. T cells, B-cell-depleted T cells, or PBMCs provided the cDNA or gDNA that served as material.

In the authors' methods: Reference gene primer amplification yielded estimated nucleated cell counts. TCRdb keeps only in-frame clones here, not all; method: immunoSEQ multiplex PCR. V, J and clone size derive from that table, while D and trimming were established from the DNA sequence. The sample shows 190,000 or so clones, around 87% of them seen only once. This CDR3 is 17 amino acids long. Trimming at V came to 5 bases and at J to 4 bases, leaving 9 bases not matched to a gene. The germline gives CDR1 MDHEN, CDR2 SYDVKM. Sequencing was done on a sample of peripheral blood. J is TRBJ2-2 and V is TRBV28, with 11 bases lining up with TRBD2. This TCR was sampled from a man aged 35 to 55 with active or convalescent COVID-19. The CDR3 DNA sequence: TGTGCCAGCAGTATTTTAGCGGGGGGGCTCATCACCGGGGAGCTGTTTTTT. Translating gives CASSILAGGLITGELFF.